This is a list of T cell receptor beta chains from one sample in a study of cytomegalovirus exposure and HLA in healthy donors. Assay: immunoSEQ multiplex PCR; the TCRdb copy retains only in-frame clones and omits some. There are roughly 100,000 clones in the sample; over 75% occur only once, and 6.9% lies in the top ten. The sequencing sample was made of PBMCs. Every receptor here comes from a man aged 25 to 40 in good health and CMV-seropositive. CDR3s include the opening cysteine and the closing phenylalanine or tryptophan. D genes are given only for firm matches. The size field is filled for only some rows; it gives once, few, many or a size class.

abundance: .; j_gene: TRBJ2-7; d_gene: TRBD1; v_gene: TRBV4-2; CDR3nt: TGTGCCAGCAGCCAAGAGGGGGACAGGGTTGCCTACGAGCAGTACTTC; CDR3aa: CASSQEGDRVAYEQYF
abundance: .; j_gene: TRBJ1-4; d_gene: TRBD1; v_gene: TRBV7-9; CDR3nt: TGTGCCAGCAGCTTAGCCGCAGGGGGAACTAATGAAAAACTGTTTTTT; CDR3aa: CASSLAAGGTNEKLFF
abundance: .; j_gene: TRBJ2-5; d_gene: TRBD1; v_gene: TRBV4-3; CDR3nt: TGCGCCAGCAGCCAAGGGAGGACAGGGGGCCTAGGAGAGACCCAGTACTTC; CDR3aa: CASSQGRTGGLGETQYF
abundance: few; j_gene: TRBJ1-3; d_gene: .; v_gene: TRBV6-5; CDR3nt: TGTGCCAGCAGCCCTGGTTCCAGCTCTGGAAACACCATATATTTT; CDR3aa: CASSPGSSSGNTIYF
abundance: .; j_gene: TRBJ2-2; d_gene: TRBD1; v_gene: TRBV2; CDR3nt: TGTGCCACTCAGACAGGGTCGAACACCGGGGAGCTGTTTTTT; CDR3aa: CATQTGSNTGELFF
abundance: .; j_gene: TRBJ2-1; d_gene: .; v_gene: TRBV9; CDR3nt: TGTGCCAGCAGCGTAGGGGACATTTCTTACAATGAGCAGTTCTTC; CDR3aa: CASSVGDISYNEQFF
abundance: .; j_gene: TRBJ1-3; d_gene: TRBD1; v_gene: TRBV19; CDR3nt: TGTGCCAGTAGTCTCTACAGGGGACGCTCTGGAAACACCATATATTTT; CDR3aa: CASSLYRGRSGNTIYF
abundance: .; j_gene: TRBJ2-7; d_gene: TRBD1; v_gene: TRBV5-6; CDR3nt: TGTGCCAGCAGCTCAGACAGGGGGAACGAGCAGTACTTC; CDR3aa: CASSSDRGNEQYF
abundance: .; j_gene: TRBJ1-2; d_gene: .; v_gene: TRBV4-1; CDR3nt: TGCGCCAGCAGCCAAAAGGGGCAGGGTCTCACTAACTATGGCTACACCTTC; CDR3aa: CASSQKGQGLTNYGYTF
abundance: .; j_gene: TRBJ1-5; d_gene: TRBD1; v_gene: TRBV7-9; CDR3nt: TGTGCCAGCAGCAGGACAGGGCTCAATCAGCCCCAGCATTTT; CDR3aa: CASSRTGLNQPQHF
abundance: .; j_gene: TRBJ2-7; d_gene: .; v_gene: TRBV6-5; CDR3nt: TGTGCCAGCAGAAAGGGAGGGGGTGACGAGCAGTACTTC; CDR3aa: CASRKGGGDEQYF
abundance: .; j_gene: TRBJ1-1; d_gene: .; v_gene: TRBV21-1; CDR3nt: TGTGCCAGCAGCACAGGTGGTAAGGACACTGAAGCTTTCTTT; CDR3aa: CASSTGGKDTEAFF
abundance: .; j_gene: TRBJ2-7; d_gene: TRBD1; v_gene: TRBV19; CDR3nt: TGTGCCAGTAGTCCGAGGGACAGGGAAAGCGAGCAGTACTTC; CDR3aa: CASSPRDRESEQYF
abundance: .; j_gene: TRBJ2-5; d_gene: .; v_gene: TRBV2; CDR3nt: TGTGCCAGCAGGGAGGGTACGGTCCAAGAGACCCAGTACTTC; CDR3aa: CASREGTVQETQYF
abundance: .; j_gene: TRBJ1-2; d_gene: TRBD1; v_gene: TRBV6-4; CDR3nt: TGTGCCAGCAGTGACGGGAACAGGGGGACGGATGGCTACACCTTC; CDR3aa: CASSDGNRGTDGYTF
abundance: .; j_gene: TRBJ1-1; d_gene: TRBD1; v_gene: TRBV5-1; CDR3nt: TGCGCCAGCAGCTTGGCCGGACGGGACAGGGGCGAAGCTTTCTTT; CDR3aa: CASSLAGRDRGEAFF
abundance: once; j_gene: TRBJ1-4; d_gene: .; v_gene: TRBV28; CDR3nt: TGTGCCAGCAGTCCCGACATTACCACCGAAAAACTGTTTTTT; CDR3aa: CASSPDITTEKLFF
abundance: once; j_gene: TRBJ2-7; d_gene: TRBD2; v_gene: TRBV10-3; CDR3nt: TGTGCCACCCAAGGTGCGGGGGGGGATTCCTACGAGCAGTACTTC; CDR3aa: CATQGAGGDSYEQYF
abundance: .; j_gene: TRBJ1-4; d_gene: .; v_gene: TRBV7-2; CDR3nt: TGTGCCAGCAGCCCCGACAGGTTCTCAACTAATGAAAAACTGTTTTTT; CDR3aa: CASSPDRFSTNEKLFF
abundance: .; j_gene: TRBJ1-5; d_gene: TRBD1; v_gene: TRBV7-6; CDR3nt: TGTGCCAGCAGCTTAGACCGGGACAGGTCTCAGCCCCAGCATTTT; CDR3aa: CASSLDRDRSQPQHF
abundance: .; j_gene: TRBJ2-7; d_gene: .; v_gene: TRBV10-1; CDR3nt: TGCGCCAGCAGTGATTGGCCAGGGCGGTTTTACGAGCAGTACTTC; CDR3aa: CASSDWPGRFYEQYF
abundance: .; j_gene: TRBJ2-5; d_gene: TRBD1; v_gene: TRBV10-1; CDR3nt: TGCGCCAGCAGGCCCGGGACAGGGACTACACACGCCCTTTTGGAGACCCAGTACTTC; CDR3aa: CASRPGTGTTHALLETQYF
abundance: .; j_gene: TRBJ2-2; d_gene: TRBD1; v_gene: TRBV2; CDR3nt: TGTGCCAGCAGAGGACAGGTGGAGAGGTCCGGGGAGCTGTTTTTT; CDR3aa: CASRGQVERSGELFF
abundance: .; j_gene: TRBJ2-2; d_gene: .; v_gene: TRBV5-1; CDR3nt: TGCGCCAGCAGCTTAGGAGAAAGGGGCACCGGGGAGCTGTTTTTT; CDR3aa: CASSLGERGTGELFF
abundance: .; j_gene: TRBJ1-6; d_gene: .; v_gene: TRBV30; CDR3nt: TGTGCCTGGAGCCAGGGAATGACACGATCACCCCTCCACTTT; CDR3aa: CAWSQGMTRSPLHF
abundance: .; j_gene: TRBJ1-5; d_gene: TRBD1; v_gene: TRBV7-8; CDR3nt: TGTGCCAGCAGCCCCGACAGGGGACCTAATCAGCCCCAGCATTTT; CDR3aa: CASSPDRGPNQPQHF
abundance: .; j_gene: TRBJ1-6; d_gene: .; v_gene: TRBV4-2; CDR3nt: TGTGCCAGCAGCCAAGATGCCAGTGGCGGTTCACCCCTCCACTTT; CDR3aa: CASSQDASGGSPLHF
abundance: .; j_gene: TRBJ2-7; d_gene: .; v_gene: TRBV27; CDR3nt: TGTGCCAGCAGTTTATCCGCGGGTCCCTACGAGCAGTACTTC; CDR3aa: CASSLSAGPYEQYF
abundance: few; j_gene: TRBJ1-4; d_gene: .; v_gene: TRBV19; CDR3nt: TGTGCCAGTAGTATGGCGGTTGGGAAACTGTTTTTT; CDR3aa: CASSMAVGKLFF
abundance: once; j_gene: TRBJ2-3; d_gene: .; v_gene: TRBV4-3; CDR3nt: TGCGCCAGCAGCCAAAACAGGGCAGAAAGGTCAGATACGCAGTATTTT; CDR3aa: CASSQNRAERSDTQYF
abundance: .; j_gene: TRBJ1-6; d_gene: .; v_gene: TRBV4-1; CDR3nt: TGCGCCAGCAGCCCCGGGAAACATAATTCACCCCTCCACTTT; CDR3aa: CASSPGKHNSPLHF
abundance: .; j_gene: TRBJ2-1; d_gene: TRBD2; v_gene: TRBV4-1; CDR3nt: TGCGCCAGCAGGCTAGCGGGGGGCCCGTGGCCTCGGCAAAGTTCTGAGCAGTTCTTC; CDR3aa: CASRLAGGPWPRQSSEQFF
abundance: .; j_gene: TRBJ1-2; d_gene: .; v_gene: TRBV13; CDR3nt: TGTGCCAGCAGAGAAAGGCGGGCCAGGGAGGACTATGGCTACACCTTC; CDR3aa: CASRERRAREDYGYTF
abundance: .; j_gene: TRBJ1-3; d_gene: TRBD1; v_gene: TRBV9; CDR3nt: TGTGCCAGCAGCGTAGGGGGACAGGGGGGAAACACCATATATTTT; CDR3aa: CASSVGGQGGNTIYF
abundance: .; j_gene: TRBJ2-7; d_gene: TRBD1; v_gene: TRBV19; CDR3nt: TGTGCCAGTAGTCCCAGGACAGGGAACTACGAGCAGTACTTC; CDR3aa: CASSPRTGNYEQYF
abundance: .; j_gene: TRBJ2-3; d_gene: TRBD1; v_gene: TRBV7-7; CDR3nt: TGTGCTAGCAGCCCAGGGACAGGGTGGAATACGCAGTATTTT; CDR3aa: CASSPGTGWNTQYF
abundance: .; j_gene: TRBJ1-5; d_gene: .; v_gene: TRBV19; CDR3nt: TGTGCCAGTAGTATGAACAGGGTAGGTCAGCCCCAGCATTTT; CDR3aa: CASSMNRVGQPQHF
abundance: few; j_gene: TRBJ2-5; d_gene: .; v_gene: TRBV5-6; CDR3nt: TGTGCCAGCACCCTAGGAGGGTTATATCTCGAGACCCAGTACTTC; CDR3aa: CASTLGGLYLETQYF
abundance: .; j_gene: TRBJ2-1; d_gene: TRBD1; v_gene: TRBV19; CDR3nt: TGTGCCAGTAACGAAGGGAGGACAGGGGGCAGGGAGCAGTTCTTC; CDR3aa: CASNEGRTGGREQFF
abundance: .; j_gene: TRBJ2-2; d_gene: TRBD1; v_gene: TRBV5-1; CDR3nt: TGCGCCAGCAGCATGCCCGGGACAGGGTGGAGCACCGGGGAGCTGTTTTTT; CDR3aa: CASSMPGTGWSTGELFF
abundance: .; j_gene: TRBJ1-6; d_gene: TRBD1; v_gene: TRBV6-1; CDR3nt: TGTGCCAGCAGTGAAGCGGACAGGGGTAGTTCACCCCTCCACTTT; CDR3aa: CASSEADRGSSPLHF
abundance: once; j_gene: TRBJ2-2; d_gene: TRBD1; v_gene: TRBV5-1; CDR3nt: TGCGCCAGCAGCGTGGACAGGCAGAACACCGGGGAGCTGTTTTTT; CDR3aa: CASSVDRQNTGELFF
abundance: once; j_gene: TRBJ2-5; d_gene: TRBD2; v_gene: TRBV4-1; CDR3nt: TGCGCCAGCGGCACGCTCGGAGTAGCGGGGGAAGAGACCCAGTACTTC; CDR3aa: CASGTLGVAGEETQYF
abundance: .; j_gene: TRBJ2-3; d_gene: .; v_gene: TRBV5-4; CDR3nt: TGTGCCAGCAGCTTGCCAGGGACAGATACGCAGTATTTT; CDR3aa: CASSLPGTDTQYF